The present T cell receptor beta chain was sequenced within a study of beta chain features in type 1 diabetes listed by TCRdb under 2018. With regard to the full study: Mean age, gender distribution, total cell number and subset yield did not differ between patients and healthy donors. Across all samples, fewer than 130 million sorted cells were examined, and cell number per subset correlated strongly with RNA yield. In the study, TCRB repertoires of sorted circulating CD4+ T cell subsets from recently diagnosed type 1 diabetes patients were compared with those of matched healthy donors. Naive and central memory subsets were obtained from all 30 or so donors, but regulatory and stem cell-like memory subsets were isolated from only 8 patients and roughly 8 healthy donors.

The entire amount of isolated RNA was reverse transcribed using the High Capacity cDNA Reverse Transcription Kit, so the sequenced TCRB transcripts were expressed ones. Deep immunoSEQ sequencing was applied to naive, central memory and regulatory T cell samples, giving an average of about 3.57 million total reads per sample. Sorted cells were lysed in RLT buffer, and RNA was extracted using DNase-treated RNeasy Micro or Mini kits according to cell number. Each cell subset was processed on its own to prevent cross-contamination, while patient and healthy donor samples were processed together. Using the immunoSEQ multiplex PCR, TCRB sequences were amplified from cDNA into 87-bp fragments spanning the CDR3 region. Sequencing of the amplicons was performed on the Illumina HiSeq platform. The authors' pipeline ran thus. PCR bias was computationally corrected using synthetic template baselines, reads within Hamming distance 2 were collapsed, and singletons that could not be merged were discarded. Reads were aligned against IMGT to assign V, D and J genes, CDR3 length and insertions or deletions at six rearrangement sites. Within each subset, clonotype counts were normalized to the number of sorted cells before true diversity and Gini coefficients were calculated with the tcR R package. The overlap coefficient, calculated on TCRB nucleotide sequences, was used to quantify repertoire sharing. Not all clones reach the TCRdb copy of this immuneACCESS table, which keeps in-frame sequences only. Checked studies attribute under half of the gap to unresolved V genes and leave the rest unexplained. The D gene and trimming were derived from the DNA, and the V and J assignments and clone size from that table. In all, the sample holds around 120,000 clones, and approximately 15% of those were seen once. The ten largest make up around 2.5% of the sample.

From each donor, a single peripheral blood sample of approximately 110 mL on average was drawn into heparinised tubes. Using a panel that included CD45RO, CCR7, CD25, CD127, CD95 and CD27, naive, central memory, regulatory and stem cell-like memory CD4+ T cells were sorted on a BD FACSAria II. All sorted populations exceeded 98% purity. PBMCs were separated immediately by Lymphoprep density gradient centrifugation and were stained directly, without being cultured. Samples were stained and sorted in pairs, with one healthy donor and one patient per experiment, so that batch effects were minimized. CDR1 and CDR2 (SEHNR, FQNEAQ) derive from the germline V gene (reference sequence). The junction shows trimming of 3 bases on V and 7 bases on J, and the gene matches do not reach 6 bases of it. CDR3 length: 15 amino acids, cysteine to phenylalanine. The kept DNA is CDR3 alone, 45 bases in frame from the first base.

Study-wide conclusions, independent of this receptor: Fewer insertions and more nucleotide deletions at VDJ recombination sites were observed in patients with type 1 diabetes, implying thymic rearrangement abnormalities. Sequencing cDNA rather than genomic DNA could over-represent highly expressing activated cells, although activation and CD3 levels did not differ between groups. Shorter templates might be favored by PCR, yet because patient and control samples were amplified and corrected together, any such skew would affect both groups equally. Type 1 diabetes patients showed a moderate but significant shortening of TCRB CDR3 length in all four CD4+ subsets. Naive, central memory and regulatory TCRB repertoires appeared more similar among patients than among healthy donors. Only small numbers of individuals were included in the HLA sub-analyses, which left unresolved whether HLA type had any influence on TCRB rearrangement.

Notes on this clone: Its recognized antigen is unknown. No much larger clone exists at a distance of one base, and base qualities are not known.

Specimen: central memory CD4+ T cells from blood. The TCR originated in a young man with type 1 diabetes. This sequence uses TRBV7-9 and TRBJ2-1; 10 of the junction bases match TRBD1. The nucleotide sequence reads as follows: TGTGCCAGCAGCTTTGACAGGGGGCGCGAGAATGAGCAGTTCTTC. Its translation reads: CASSFDRGRENEQFF. When the CDR3 is completed using the reference TRBV7-9 and TRBJ2-1 genes on either side, the full variable domain is DTGVSQNPRHKITKRGQNVTFRCDPISEHNRLYWYRQTLGQGPEFLTYFQNEAQLEKSRLLSDRFSAERPKGSFSTLEIQRTEQGDSAMYLCASSFDRGRENEQFFGPGTRLTVL.